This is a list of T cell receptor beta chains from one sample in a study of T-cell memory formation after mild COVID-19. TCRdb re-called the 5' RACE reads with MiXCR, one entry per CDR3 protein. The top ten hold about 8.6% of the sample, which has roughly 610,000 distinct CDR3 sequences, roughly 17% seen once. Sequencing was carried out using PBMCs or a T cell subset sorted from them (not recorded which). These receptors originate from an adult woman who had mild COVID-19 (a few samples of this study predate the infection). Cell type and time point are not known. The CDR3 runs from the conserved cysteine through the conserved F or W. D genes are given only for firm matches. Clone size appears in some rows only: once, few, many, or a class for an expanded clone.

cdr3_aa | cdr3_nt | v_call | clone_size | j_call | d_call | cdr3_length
CASSPIGGVNEQYF | TGTGCCAGCAGCCCAATCGGCGGGGTAAACGAGCAGTACTTC | TRBV7-3 | many | TRBJ2-7 | NA | 14
CASSLQRGIGEQFF | TGTGCCAGCAGCTTACAGCGGGGGATCGGTGAGCAGTTCTTC | TRBV7-9 | NA | TRBJ2-1 | TRBD2 | 14
CSVEVRLAFTFF | TGCAGCGTTGAAGTCCGGCTGGCGTTCACGTTCTTC | TRBV29-1 | NA | TRBJ2-1 | NA | 12
CASSSKTGGWDTQYF | TGTGCCAGCAGTTCTAAGACAGGGGGGTGGGATACGCAGTATTTT | TRBV27 | NA | TRBJ2-3 | TRBD1 | 15
CASSLFSGDQPQHF | TGTGCCAGCAGTTTGTTCTCGGGAGATCAGCCCCAGCATTTT | TRBV12-3/TRBV12-4 | NA | TRBJ1-5 | NA | 14
CASSLGDFYNEQFF | TGTGCCAGCAGCTTAGGGGACTTCTACAATGAGCAGTTCTTC | TRBV11-3 | NA | TRBJ2-1 | NA | 14
CASRDTASSYNEQFF | TGTGCCAGCAGGGACACAGCGAGCTCCTACAATGAGCAGTTCTTC | TRBV12-3/TRBV12-4 | few | TRBJ2-1 | NA | 15
CASSWGDIENTEAFF | TGCGCCAGCAGCTGGGGGGACATAGAGAACACTGAAGCTTTCTTT | TRBV5-1 | NA | TRBJ1-1 | NA | 15
CASSSMGRGYNEQFF | TGTGCCAGCAGCTCGATGGGCAGGGGGTACAATGAGCAGTTCTTC | TRBV5-6 | few | TRBJ2-1 | TRBD1 | 15
CASSLEAGAQPQHF | TGTGCCAGCAGCTTAGAGGCAGGCGCTCAGCCCCAGCATTTT | TRBV7-9 | few | TRBJ1-5 | NA | 14
CASSLGANVFSGANVLTF | TGTGCCAGCAGTTTGGGGGCTAACGTATTCTCTGGGGCCAACGTCCTGACTTTC | TRBV12-3/TRBV12-4 | NA | TRBJ2-6 | NA | 18
CASREGGGAGTGELFF | TGCGCCAGCCGCGAAGGAGGCGGAGCGGGCACCGGGGAGCTGTTTTTT | TRBV5-1 | NA | TRBJ2-2 | NA | 16
CASSHAGAANTGELFF | TGTGCCAGCAGCCACGCCGGGGCCGCGAACACCGGGGAGCTGTTTTTT | TRBV3-1 | few | TRBJ2-2 | NA | 16
CATSRGVAGGLHPYEQYF | TGTGCCACCAGCAGAGGAGTAGCGGGAGGGCTCCATCCCTACGAGCAGTACTTC | TRBV15 | NA | TRBJ2-7 | TRBD2 | 18
CASSEGRGSSYEQYF | TGTGCCAGCAGCGAGGGCAGAGGAAGCTCCTACGAGCAGTACTTC | TRBV4-2 | NA | TRBJ2-7 | NA | 15
CASTLRGSTEAFF | TGTGCCAGCACCCTTCGGGGGTCCACTGAAGCTTTCTTT | TRBV5-6 | NA | TRBJ1-1 | NA | 13
CASSPLHPTIYF | TGTGCCAGCAGCCCCCTCCATCCCACCATATATTTT | TRBV12-3/TRBV12-4 | few | TRBJ1-3 | NA | 12